Shown below are 28 T cell receptor beta chains from a single sample sequenced in a study of blood T cells in healthy people across ages (dated by TCRdb to the mid-2010s). Library construction relied on 5' RACE. The run used an Illumina HiSeq 2500. A second PCR of roughly 6 to 11 cycles was run with a J-beta primer mix and a sample-barcoded 5' primer. TCRdb handled the public reads itself, with Q25 trimming in fastp and clone calling in MiXCR, and kept productive beta chains. Every distinct CDR3 protein forms one entry, paired with its most common genes and DNA. This sample comprises about 1.5 million distinct CDR3 sequences, roughly 43% of them detected only once. The ten largest clones take up more than 4% of the sample. Sequenced material: blood. These receptors came from a young woman in good health.

Only a few counts were recorded for this clonotype. The rearrangement links TRBV28 to TRBJ1-4; D unresolved. Germline CDR1 MDHEN, CDR2 SYDVKM. The germline V and J ends were trimmed by 2 bases and 15 bases, with 10 bases remaining between them. The CDR3 consists of 11 residues. CDR3: CASSLRDGVFF. CDR3 DNA: TGTGCCAGCAGTTTACGCGACGGGGTGTTTTTT.

In this sample, this clonotype turned up many times. The chain has TRBV7-2 and TRBJ2-7, with TRBD2 matching 7 bases. Trimming removed 5 bases from V and 0 bases from J; junction bases left unmatched: 7. CDR3 length: 15 residues. Per the germline V gene, CDR1 is SGHTA and CDR2 is FQGNSA. CDR3 in DNA: TGTGCCAGCAGCGTCAGGAGCGGGAACTCCTACGAGCAGTACTTC. It encodes CASSVRSGNSYEQYF.

In its sample, this clonotype was seen a few times. The rearrangement links TRBV7-9 to TRBJ2-3; D call uncertain. The CDR3 extends over 15 amino acids. Per germline, CDR1 SEHNR and CDR2 FQNEAQ (reference sequence). V was pared by 5 bases and J by 2 bases, with 14 bases between. The CDR3 DNA reads TGTGCCAGCAGCCAAAACCAGGCCGACACAGATACGCAGTATTTT. Protein sequence: CASSQNQADTDTQYF. Using reference TRBV7-9 and TRBJ2-3 for the parts outside the CDR3, the full variable domain is DTGVSQNPRHKITKRGQNVTFRCDPISEHNRLYWYRQTLGQGPEFLTYFQNEAQLEKSRLLSDRFSAERPKGSFSTLEIQRTEQGDSAMYLCASSQNQADTDTQYFGPGTRLTVL.

This chain joins TRBV20-1 and TRBJ1-3; D is unclear. V lost 3 bases and J lost 2, with 11 bases in between. Germline CDR1 and CDR2: DFQATT and SNEGSKA (reference sequence). The CDR3 has 14 residues. DNA for the CDR3: TGCAGTGCTAGTGAGGGAACGGCTGGAAACACCATATATTTT. Its protein product is CSASEGTAGNTIYF.

This clonotype turned up a few times. The chain is built from TRBV20-1 and TRBJ2-1, with D perhaps TRBD2 (5 bases). Per germline, CDR1 DFQATT and CDR2 SNEGSKA (reference sequence). The CDR3 is 14 amino acids. V lost 3 bases and J lost 3, with 12 bases in between. The DNA of the CDR3 is TGCAGTGCTAGCCCTGCGGGTAGCTACAATGAGCAGTTCTTC. Its translation: CSASPAGSYNEQFF.

This chain joins TRBV25-1 and TRBJ1-3, with unresolved D. The V gene's germline CDR1 is MGHDK and CDR2 SYGVNS. With 4 bases removed from V and 0 bases from J, the gap between germline ends came to 13 bases. The CDR3 has 16 amino acids. Here the CDR3 reads CASSGSTDNSGNTIYF. The CDR3 DNA is TGTGCCAGCAGTGGAAGTACGGATAACTCTGGAAACACCATATATTTT. Drawing the rest from reference TRBV25-1 and TRBJ1-3, the complete variable domain is EADIYQTPRYLVIGTGKKITLECSQTMGHDKMYWYQQDPGMELHLIHYSYGVNSTEKGDLSSESTVSRIRTEHFPLTLESARPSHTSQYLCASSGSTDNSGNTIYFGEGSWLTVV.

This chain links TRBV4-1 with TRBJ1-6, with 8 bases fitting TRBD1. The CDR3 is 19 residues long. CDR1 is MGHRA and CDR2 is YSYEKL in the germline V gene. V dropped 1 base and J dropped 0; count of bases not matched to a gene: 8. CDR3 DNA: TGCGCCAGCAGCCAAGGCCGACAGGGGTTAAGCTCCTATAATTCACCCCTCCACTTT. Its protein product is CASSQGRQGLSSYNSPLHF.

V and J are TRBV7-3 and TRBJ2-3; TRBD1 matches at 8 bases. Per germline, CDR1 SGHTA and CDR2 FQGTGA. The CDR3 has 15 residues. With V trimmed by 4 bases and J by 3 bases, 6 bases remained unmatched. In DNA form, the CDR3 reads TGTGCCAGCAGCTCTCTTAGGACAGGGACAGATACGCAGTATTTT. This codes for CASSSLRTGTDTQYF.

This chain uses TRBV6-6 with TRBJ1-1; D remains unclear. Germline CDR1 and CDR2: MNHNY and SVGAGI (reference sequence). The length of the CDR3 is 11 residues. Trimming pared 9 bases from V and 6 bases from J, leaving 11 bases between. The CDR3 protein is CASQDRPEAFF. In nucleotides, the CDR3 is TGTGCCAGTCAAGATCGGCCTGAAGCTTTCTTT.

This clonotype showed up just once. The chain is built from TRBV4-3 and TRBJ2-7, with 7 nucleotides matching TRBD1. Per germline, CDR1 LGHNA and CDR2 YSLEER. The CDR3 runs 15 residues. Losses at the gene ends were 4 bases for V and 7 bases for J; bases not matched to a gene: 13. CDR3 nucleotide sequence: TGCGCCAGCAGCCCAACCGACAGGGATAGGAATGAGCAGTACTTC. Translating gives CASSPTDRDRNEQYF.

This clonotype was seen repeatedly, ten times or more. The chain employs TRBV7-2 and TRBJ2-1; D is undetermined. V lost 4 bases, J lost 6 bases, and 10 bases lay in between. The germline V gene has CDR1 SGHTA and CDR2 FQGNSA. The CDR3 covers 13 residues. The CDR3 loop reads CASSSLLANEQFF. The CDR3, as DNA: TGTGCCAGCAGCTCACTTTTGGCCAATGAGCAGTTCTTC.

This clonotype has a handful of counts. The chain carries TRBV9 and TRBJ2-4; the D gene is possibly TRBD2 (6 bases). With 0 bases removed from V and 3 bases from J, the gap between germline ends came to 10 bases. The CDR3 extends over 15 amino acids. Germline CDR1 and CDR2: SGDLS and YYNGEE. CDR3 nucleotide sequence: TGTGCCAGCAGCGTAGGAGGGGAGGACAAAAACATTCAGTACTTC. Residues: CASSVGGEDKNIQYF.

The gene calls are TRBV25-1 and TRBJ1-1; no firm D call. The CDR3 runs 14 residues. The V end lost 2 bases, the J end lost 4 bases, and 11 bases lay between the germline ends. From germline, CDR1 is MGHDK and CDR2 SYGVNS. Here the CDR3 DNA reads TGTGCCAGCAGTGAACACGGGCCGAGCACTGAAGCTTTCTTT. It encodes CASSEHGPSTEAFF.

This clonotype was recorded a few times. The chain is built from TRBV28 and TRBJ2-7; 10 bases agree with TRBD2. Germline V gene sequence: CDR1 MDHEN, CDR2 SYDVKM. The CDR3 contains 17 residues. Losses at the gene ends were 5 bases for V and 2 bases for J; bases not matched to a gene: 12. CDR3 loop: CASSEGLAGAPTYEQYF. The CDR3 coding sequence is TGTGCCAGCAGTGAAGGGCTAGCGGGAGCTCCGACCTACGAGCAGTACTTC.

Only a few counts were recorded for this clonotype. This chain uses TRBV29-1 with TRBJ1-2, with D tentatively TRBD1 (5 bases). The CDR3 is 15 amino acids. Trimming took off 3 bases at V and 0 bases at J, with 14 bases between the two ends. Germline-derived CDR1 and CDR2 are SQVTM and ANQGSEA. The CDR3 reads CSVEGTTEANYGYTF. CDR3 bases: TGCAGCGTTGAGGGGACGACTGAGGCTAACTATGGCTACACCTTC.

In this sample, this clonotype turned up a few times. The rearrangement uses TRBV7-2 and TRBJ2-7, with 8 bases aligning to TRBD2. The ends lost 2 bases at V and 7 bases at J; junction bases unmatched: 10. There are 15 residues in the CDR3. Germline V lookup: CDR1 SGHTA, CDR2 FQGNSA. Here the CDR3 DNA reads TGTGCCAGCAGCTTAAGGACTAGCAGTTACAATGAGCAGTACTTC. It is translated as CASSLRTSSYNEQYF.

This chain joins TRBV12-3 or TRBV12-4 and TRBJ2-1; 12 bases align to TRBD2. V lost 5 bases to trimming and J lost 7 bases; unmatched junction nucleotides: 9. The CDR3 sequence is 16 residues long. The CDR3 coding sequence is TGTGCCAGCAGTGCTCTAGCGGGAGGGCCTACTAATGAGCAGTTCTTC. It codes for CASSALAGGPTNEQFF.

This clonotype was found a few times. This chain connects TRBV6-6 to TRBJ1-2; 8 bases line up with TRBD1. V shed 5 bases and J 4 bases; nucleotides not matched to a gene: 12. The CDR3 length is 16 residues. Germline V gene sequence: CDR1 MNHNY, CDR2 SVGAGI (reference sequence). DNA for the CDR3: TGTGCCAGCAGTAAGTCGGACAGGGCAACTTCCTATGGCTACACCTTC. This codes for CASSKSDRATSYGYTF.

This clonotype was seen more than once but under ten times. The V and J genes are TRBV9 and TRBJ1-4, with 7 bases lining up with TRBD1. Trimming took 4 bases from V and 5 from J; bases not matched to a gene: 8. This CDR3 is built from 15 residues. Germline assignment: CDR1 SGDLS and CDR2 YYNGEE. DNA for the CDR3: TGTGCCAGCAGCCCCAGGGACAGAAGAAATGAAAAACTGTTTTTT. Its protein product is CASSPRDRRNEKLFF.

This clonotype was recorded a few times. The chain recombines TRBV11-2 with TRBJ1-4; no clear D gene. Germline V gives CDR1 SGHAT, CDR2 FQNNGV. The V gene lost 0 bases and the J gene lost 5 bases, with 10 bases spanning the gap. This CDR3 comprises 15 residues. CDR3 residues: CASSLDPWENEKLFF. The CDR3, as DNA: TGTGCCAGCAGCTTAGATCCTTGGGAGAATGAAAAACTGTTTTTT.

The chain carries TRBV6-2 or TRBV6-3 and TRBJ1-2, with TRBD1 matching over 10 bases. CDR1 and CDR2 (germline): MNHEY, SVGEGT. The CDR3 runs 16 residues. Trimming at V came to 8 bases and at J to 4 bases, leaving 13 bases not matched to a gene. The CDR3 loop is CASQRARDRGSYGYTF. The CDR3 bases are TGTGCCAGCCAACGTGCCCGGGACAGGGGTTCCTATGGCTACACCTTC.

The chain has TRBV2 and TRBJ1-5, with a tentative D call TRBD1 (6 bases). With 2 bases removed from V and 0 bases from J, the gap between germline ends came to 14 bases. The CDR3 loop spans 17 amino acids. Germline CDR1 and CDR2: SNHLY and FYNNEI. CDR3 in DNA: TGTGCCAGCAGTGAATCTAGGACAGTCCATAGCAATCAGCCCCAGCATTTT. This sequence encodes CASSESRTVHSNQPQHF.

CDR3 bases: TGTGCCAGCAGCTTGGCCGGCGGGAGGCCACACGAGCAGTACTTC. Its protein product is CASSLAGGRPHEQYF. The J gene is TRBJ2-7, the V gene TRBV5-4; 8 bases map to TRBD2. The CDR3 length is 15 residues. J was trimmed by 5 bases and V by 0 bases; bases with no gene match: 7. The germline gives CDR1 SGHNT, CDR2 YYREEE (reference sequence).

The chain employs TRBV4-2 and TRBJ1-1, with D unresolved. Trimming removed 0 bases at V and 0 bases at J, with 8 bases between. Germline assignment: CDR1 LGHNA and CDR2 YNFKEQ. The length of the CDR3 is 15 residues. The CDR3 bases are TGTGCCAGCAGCCAAGATACCGCGATGAACACTGAAGCTTTCTTT. Translation: CASSQDTAMNTEAFF.

This chain links TRBV3-1 with TRBJ2-7; 9 bases match TRBD2. In germline, CDR1 is LGHDT, CDR2 YNNKEL (reference sequence). J gave up 12 bases and V 0 bases, and 3 bases lay outside the gene matches. This CDR3 has 12 amino acids. CDR3 sequence (DNA): TGTGCCAGCAGCCAAGATACGGGACTAGCGTACTTC. Translated, it gives CASSQDTGLAYF.

The rearrangement links TRBV20-1 to TRBJ2-3, with 8 bases matching TRBD2. This CDR3 region has 15 residues. In germline, CDR1 is DFQATT, CDR2 SNEGSKA (reference sequence). The V gene end was trimmed by 2 bases and the J gene end by 1 base; junction bases not matched to a gene: 5. The CDR3 is CSARSTSAGTDTQYF. The CDR3 coding sequence is TGCAGTGCTAGATCGACTAGCGCGGGCACAGATACGCAGTATTTT.

In the case of this clonotype: At one of its ends the junction is not consistent with the germline gene, which may arise from a read error. The rearrangement links TRBV9 to TRBJ2-4, with a possible D match to TRBD1 (5 bases). The last part of the DNA fits TRBJ2-7 better; the J call may be wrong. The length of the CDR3 is 14 residues. Germline V gives CDR1 SGDLS, CDR2 YYNGEE. CDR3 DNA: TGTGCCAGCCGCGTTAGTCAGGGAAACTACGAGCAGTACTTC. As protein: CASRVSQGNYEQYF.

This clonotype showed up just a few times. V and J are TRBV15 and TRBJ1-6; D uncertain. The CDR3 has 14 residues. Germline CDR1 is LNHNV and CDR2 is YYDKDF (reference sequence). V lost 0 bases to trimming and J lost 8 bases, with 8 bases between them. CDR3: CATSRDYGDSPLHF. DNA of the CDR3: TGTGCCACCAGCAGAGATTACGGGGATTCACCCCTCCACTTT.